What follows are 14 T cell receptor beta chains derived from one specimen sequenced in a study of blood T cells in healthy people across ages. For the second PCR, which ran for 7 to 11 cycles, a sample-barcoded 5' primer and a J-beta primer mix were used. TCRdb re-called the 5' RACE reads with MiXCR, one entry per CDR3 protein. The sample consists of more than 600,000 distinct CDR3 sequences, 25% of them appearing once. These data also formed part of another study, on T cells of mothers and their children.

The sequenced sample was blood. The source is a boy younger than 18 in good health.

This clonotype was detected only a few times. The J gene is TRBJ1-4, the V gene TRBV7-2; D possibly corresponds to TRBD1 (5 bases). The CDR3 covers 15 residues. Trimming stripped 6 bases from V and 1 base from J, with 12 bases between. Looked up from germline, CDR1 is SGHTA and CDR2 is FQGNSA. DNA of the CDR3: TGTGCCAGCAGTGGGCAGGGAGGAACTAATGAAAAACTGTTTTTT. This codes for CASSGQGGTNEKLFF.

This clonotype appeared a few times. The chain combines TRBV9 with TRBJ2-1, with 8 bases matching TRBD2. Germline CDR1 SGDLS, CDR2 YYNGEE. The CDR3 extends over 15 amino acids. V gave up 0 bases and J gave up 5 bases; unmatched junction bases: 4. The CDR3 here is CASSVALAGHNEQFF. CDR3 DNA: TGTGCCAGCAGCGTAGCCCTAGCGGGTCACAATGAGCAGTTCTTC.

The CDR3: CSVAANSGNTIYF. CDR3 sequence (DNA): TGCAGCGTTGCTGCAAACTCTGGAAACACCATATATTTT. The V and J genes are TRBV29-1 and TRBJ1-3, with D hard to call. The length of the CDR3 is 13 residues. Per germline, CDR1 SQVTM and CDR2 ANQGSEA. Deletions cut 4 bases from V and 0 bases from J, with 7 bases between.

This clonotype was seen only a few times. The chain has TRBV7-3 and TRBJ2-1; D is uncertain. With 4 bases removed from V and 0 bases from J, the gap between germline ends came to 16 bases. Germline V CDR1 and CDR2: SGHTA, FQGTGA. CDR3 size: 17 residues. CDR3 sequence: CASSSGPSQASYNEQFF. The DNA of the CDR3 is TGTGCCAGCAGCTCAGGACCGAGCCAGGCCTCCTACAATGAGCAGTTCTTC.

V usage is TRBV27 and J usage is TRBJ2-5; D could derive from TRBD1 or TRBD2 (5 bases each). This CDR3 comprises 13 residues. Trimming took off 5 bases at V and 5 bases at J, with 12 bases between the two ends. From germline, CDR1 is MNHEY and CDR2 SMNVEV (reference sequence). In DNA form, the CDR3 reads TGTGCCAGCAGTAACCGGGACGGGGAGACCCAGTACTTC. This translates into CASSNRDGETQYF.

The chain has TRBV29-1 and TRBJ1-1; 9 bases map to TRBD1. This CDR3 has 13 amino acids. CDR1 and CDR2 (germline): SQVTM, ANQGSEA. After removal of 7 bases from V and 0 bases from J, the junction contained 3 bases not matched to a gene. The CDR3 region is CSAGQGMNTEAFF. Here the CDR3 DNA reads TGCAGCGCAGGACAGGGGATGAACACTGAAGCTTTCTTT.

Comment on this clonotype: A read error may produce the germline difference seen at one junction end. The chain links TRBV4-2 to TRBJ2-1; D tentatively fits TRBD1 or TRBD2 (5 bases each). This CDR3 is 17 amino acids long. CDR1 LGHNA and CDR2 YNFKEQ come from the germline V gene. The CDR3 here is CASSQDWSRDRGETRYF. The CDR3 DNA reads as TGTGCCAGCAGCCAAGATTGGAGCAGGGACCGTGGGGAGACCCGGTACTTC.

This clonotype was counted only a few times. The J gene is TRBJ2-6, the V gene TRBV5-1; tentative D call: TRBD1 (5 bases). CDR1 and CDR2 from the germline V gene are SGHRS and YFSETQ. The CDR3 totals 18 residues. The V gene lost 0 bases and the J gene lost 0 bases, with 13 bases spanning the gap. For the CDR3, the DNA is TGCGCCAGCAGCTTGGAGGGGCCTGCCACCTCTGGGGCCAACGTCCTGACTTTC. Protein: CASSLEGPATSGANVLTF. Full variable domain (outside the CDR3, taken from reference TRBV5-1 and TRBJ2-6): KAGVTQTPRYLIKTRGQQVTLSCSPISGHRSVSWYQQTPGQGLQFLFEYFSETQRNKGNFPGRFSGRQFSNSRSEMNVSTLELGDSALYLCASSLEGPATSGANVLTFGAGSRLTVL.

A few counts support this clonotype. The chain couples TRBV4-3 to TRBJ1-3; D gene ambiguous. The germline V and J ends were trimmed by 4 bases and 0 bases, with 13 bases remaining between them. The CDR3 contains 16 residues. CDR1 LGHNA and CDR2 YSLEER come from the germline V gene. The CDR3 is CASSPSRWISGNTIYF. In nucleotides, the CDR3 is TGCGCCAGCAGCCCCTCTCGTTGGATCTCTGGAAACACCATATATTTT.

This chain connects TRBV13 to TRBJ2-5; D possibly corresponds to TRBD1 (6 bases). The germline gives CDR1 PRHDT, CDR2 FYEKMQ (reference sequence). V was shortened by 5 bases and J by 0 bases, with 10 bases between the two germline ends. This CDR3 spans 14 amino acids. CDR3 amino acids: CASSPGTHQETQYF. CDR3 coding DNA: TGTGCCAGCAGCCCAGGGACACACCAAGAGACCCAGTACTTC.

The chain couples TRBV15 to TRBJ1-3, with D hard to call. The CDR3 is 15 residues long. Trimming pared 0 bases from V and 0 bases from J, leaving 6 bases between. The germline V gene encodes CDR1 LNHNV and CDR2 YYDKDF (reference sequence). CDR3 in amino acids: CATSRDGSSGNTIYF. The CDR3, as DNA: TGTGCCACCAGCAGAGATGGGAGCTCTGGAAACACCATATATTTT. Combining the CDR3 with reference TRBV15 and TRBJ1-3 gives the whole variable domain DAMVIQNPRYQVTQFGKPVTLSCSQTLNHNVMYWYQQKSSQAPKLLFHYYDKDFNNEADTPDNFQSRRPNTSFCFLDIRSPGLGDTAMYLCATSRDGSSGNTIYFGEGSWLTVV.

The rearrangement joins TRBV6-2 or TRBV6-3 to TRBJ2-7; possible D gene TRBD2, 6 bases. The CDR3 runs to 14 residues. Germline loops: CDR1 MNHEY, CDR2 SVGEGT. V was cut by 2 bases and J by 2 bases, with 10 bases left in between. CDR3 DNA sequence: TGTGCCAGCAGTTACGGGGACTCAGCCTACGAGCAGTACTTC. Translating gives CASSYGDSAYEQYF.

J is TRBJ2-7 and V is TRBV29-1; D gene unclear. Between the trimmed V and J ends, which lost 4 bases and 3 bases, there was a span of 16 bases. Germline lookup yields CDR1 SQVTM and CDR2 ANQGSEA. The CDR3 is 14 residues long. CDR3 in DNA: TGCAGCGTTGGTGGTACCGACACGGGCTACGAGCAGTACTTC. Translating gives CSVGGTDTGYEQYF.

This chain uses TRBV12-3 or TRBV12-4 with TRBJ2-7; D possibly corresponds to TRBD2 (6 bases). The CDR3 is made up of 14 amino acids. Trimming stripped 5 bases from V and 2 bases from J, with 13 bases between. The CDR3 protein is CASSAGTAAYEQYF. The CDR3 nucleotides read TGTGCCAGCAGTGCCGGGACTGCCGCCTACGAGCAGTACTTC.